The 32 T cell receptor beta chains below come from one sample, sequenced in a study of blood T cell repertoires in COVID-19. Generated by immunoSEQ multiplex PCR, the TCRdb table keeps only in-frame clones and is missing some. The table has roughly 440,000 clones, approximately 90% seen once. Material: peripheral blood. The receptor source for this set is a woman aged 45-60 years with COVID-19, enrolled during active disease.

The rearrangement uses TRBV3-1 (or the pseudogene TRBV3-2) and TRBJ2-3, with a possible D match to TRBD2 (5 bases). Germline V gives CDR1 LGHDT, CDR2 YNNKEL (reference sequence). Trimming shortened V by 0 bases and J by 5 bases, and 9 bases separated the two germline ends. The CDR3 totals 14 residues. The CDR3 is CASSQDWGVDTQYF. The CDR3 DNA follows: TGTGCCAGCAGCCAAGATTGGGGAGTAGATACGCAGTATTTT.

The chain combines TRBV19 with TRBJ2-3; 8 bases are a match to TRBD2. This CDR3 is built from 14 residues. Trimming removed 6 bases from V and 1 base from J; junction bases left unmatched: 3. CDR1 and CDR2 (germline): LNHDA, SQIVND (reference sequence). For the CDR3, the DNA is TGTGCCAGTAGCAGGCGGGGGGGCACAGATACGCAGTATTTT. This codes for CASSRRGGTDTQYF.

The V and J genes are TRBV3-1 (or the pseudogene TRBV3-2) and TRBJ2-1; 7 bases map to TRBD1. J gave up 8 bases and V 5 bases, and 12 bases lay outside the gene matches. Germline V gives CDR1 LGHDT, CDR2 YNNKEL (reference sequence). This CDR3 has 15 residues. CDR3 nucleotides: TGTGCCAGCAGCGCCCGACAGGGCCTTATAGATGAGCAGTTCTTC. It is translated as CASSARQGLIDEQFF.

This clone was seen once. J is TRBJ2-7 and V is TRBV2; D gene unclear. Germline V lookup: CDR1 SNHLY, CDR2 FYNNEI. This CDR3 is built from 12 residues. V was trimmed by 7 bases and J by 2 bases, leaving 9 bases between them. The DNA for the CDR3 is TGTGCCAGCAAAGCTCTTACCTACGAGCAGTACTTC. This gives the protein CASKALTYEQYF.

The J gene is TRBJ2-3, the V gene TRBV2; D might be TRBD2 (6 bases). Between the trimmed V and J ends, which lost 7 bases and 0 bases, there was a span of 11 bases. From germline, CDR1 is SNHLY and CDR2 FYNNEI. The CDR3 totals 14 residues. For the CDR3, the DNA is TGTGCCAGCACCCGGGACTTAAGCACAGATACGCAGTATTTT. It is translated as CASTRDLSTDTQYF.

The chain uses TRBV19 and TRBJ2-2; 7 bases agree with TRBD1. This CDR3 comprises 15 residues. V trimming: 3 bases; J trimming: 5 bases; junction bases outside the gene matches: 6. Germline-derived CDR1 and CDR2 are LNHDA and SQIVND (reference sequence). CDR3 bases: TGTGCCAGTAGTATTCGCCTCAGGGGGACCGGGGAGCTGTTTTTT. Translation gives CASSIRLRGTGELFF.

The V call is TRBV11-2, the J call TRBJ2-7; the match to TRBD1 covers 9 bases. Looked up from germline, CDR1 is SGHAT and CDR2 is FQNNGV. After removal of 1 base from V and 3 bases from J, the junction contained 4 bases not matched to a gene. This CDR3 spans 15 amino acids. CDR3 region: CASSLGGQGRYEQYF. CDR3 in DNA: TGTGCCAGCAGCTTAGGGGGACAGGGACGCTACGAGCAGTACTTC.

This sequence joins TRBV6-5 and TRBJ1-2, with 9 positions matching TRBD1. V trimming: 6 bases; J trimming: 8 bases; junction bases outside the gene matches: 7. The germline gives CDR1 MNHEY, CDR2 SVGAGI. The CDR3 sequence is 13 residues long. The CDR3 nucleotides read TGTGCCAGCAGCGGGACAGGGCCTGGGGGCTACACCTTC. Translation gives CASSGTGPGGYTF.

This chain's CDR3 is CASSVGSGGSTDTQYF. The CDR3, as DNA: TGCGCCAGCAGCGTTGGCAGCGGGGGCTCCACAGATACGCAGTATTTT. V and J are TRBV5-1 and TRBJ2-3, with 8 bases that match TRBD2. The CDR3 spans 16 residues. Looked up from germline, CDR1 is SGHRS and CDR2 is YFSETQ. Trimming removed 4 bases from V and 2 bases from J; junction bases left unmatched: 9.

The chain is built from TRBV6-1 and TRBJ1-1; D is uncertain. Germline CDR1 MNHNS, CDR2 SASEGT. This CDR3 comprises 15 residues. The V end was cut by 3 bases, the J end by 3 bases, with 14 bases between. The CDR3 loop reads CASSDSNGVYTEAFF. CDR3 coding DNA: TGTGCCAGCAGTGATTCTAATGGAGTGTACACTGAAGCTTTCTTT.

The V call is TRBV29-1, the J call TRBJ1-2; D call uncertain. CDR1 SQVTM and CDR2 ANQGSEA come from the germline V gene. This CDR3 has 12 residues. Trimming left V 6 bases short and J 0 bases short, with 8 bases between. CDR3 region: CSVAVANYGYTF. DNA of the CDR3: TGCAGCGTCGCCGTAGCTAACTATGGCTACACCTTC.

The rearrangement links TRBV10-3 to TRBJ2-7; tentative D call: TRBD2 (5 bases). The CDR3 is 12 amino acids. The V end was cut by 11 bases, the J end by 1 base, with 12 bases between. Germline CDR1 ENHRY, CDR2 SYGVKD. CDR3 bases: TGTGCCTCCGGGGTTCAGTCCTACGAGCAGTACTTC. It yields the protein CASGVQSYEQYF.

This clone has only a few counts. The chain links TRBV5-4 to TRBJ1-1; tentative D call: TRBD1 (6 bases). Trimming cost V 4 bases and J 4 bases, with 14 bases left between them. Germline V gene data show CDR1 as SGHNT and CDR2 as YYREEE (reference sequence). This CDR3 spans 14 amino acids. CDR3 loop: CASSPSAGATEAFF. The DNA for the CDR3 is TGTGCCAGCAGCCCTTCGGCAGGGGCCACTGAAGCTTTCTTT. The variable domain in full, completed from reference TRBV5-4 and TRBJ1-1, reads ETGVTQSPTHLIKTRGQQVTLRCSSQSGHNTVSWYQQALGQGPQFIFQYYREEENGRGNFPPRFSGLQFPNYSSELNVNALELDDSALYLCASSPSAGATEAFFGQGTRLTVV.

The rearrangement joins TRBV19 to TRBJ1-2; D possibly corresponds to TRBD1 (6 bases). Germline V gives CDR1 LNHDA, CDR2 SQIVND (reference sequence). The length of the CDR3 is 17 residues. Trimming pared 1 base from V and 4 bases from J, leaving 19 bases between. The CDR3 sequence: CASSIGVRDTLRYGYTF. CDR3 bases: TGTGCCAGTAGTATAGGCGTGAGGGACACACTTCGCTATGGCTACACCTTC.

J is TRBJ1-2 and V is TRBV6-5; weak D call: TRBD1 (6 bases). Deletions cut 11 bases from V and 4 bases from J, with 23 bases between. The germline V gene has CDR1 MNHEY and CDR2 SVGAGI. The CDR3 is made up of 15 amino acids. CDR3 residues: CAALGQPFFLYGYTF. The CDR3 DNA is TGTGCCGCACTAGGACAGCCATTCTTCCTCTATGGCTACACCTTC.

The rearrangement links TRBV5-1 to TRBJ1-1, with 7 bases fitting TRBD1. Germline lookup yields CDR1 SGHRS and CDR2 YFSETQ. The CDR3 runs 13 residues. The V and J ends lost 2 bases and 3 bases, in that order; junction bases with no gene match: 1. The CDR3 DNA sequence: TGCGCCAGCAGCTTCGGGACAGACACTGAAGCTTTCTTT. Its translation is CASSFGTDTEAFF.

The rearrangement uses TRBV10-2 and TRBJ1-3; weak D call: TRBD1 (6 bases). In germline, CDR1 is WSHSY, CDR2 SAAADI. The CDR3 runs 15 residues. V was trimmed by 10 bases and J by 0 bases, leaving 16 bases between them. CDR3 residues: CATTSDRHSGNTIYF. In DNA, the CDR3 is TGCGCCACCACGAGCGACAGGCACTCTGGAAACACCATATATTTT.

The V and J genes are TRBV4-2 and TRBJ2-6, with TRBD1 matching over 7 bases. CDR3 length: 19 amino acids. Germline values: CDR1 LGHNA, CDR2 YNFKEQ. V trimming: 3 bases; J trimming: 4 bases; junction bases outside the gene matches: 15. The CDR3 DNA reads TGTGCCAGCAGCCAGCCACAAGGACAGGCCTCGGTAGGGGCCAACGTCCTGACTTTC. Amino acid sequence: CASSQPQGQASVGANVLTF.

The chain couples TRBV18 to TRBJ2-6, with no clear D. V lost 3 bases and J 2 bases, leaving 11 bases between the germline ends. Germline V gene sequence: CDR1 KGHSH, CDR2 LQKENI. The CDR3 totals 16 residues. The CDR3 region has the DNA TGTGCCAGCTCACCGTTTGGCGGAGCTGGGGCCAACGTCCTGACTTTC. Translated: CASSPFGGAGANVLTF.

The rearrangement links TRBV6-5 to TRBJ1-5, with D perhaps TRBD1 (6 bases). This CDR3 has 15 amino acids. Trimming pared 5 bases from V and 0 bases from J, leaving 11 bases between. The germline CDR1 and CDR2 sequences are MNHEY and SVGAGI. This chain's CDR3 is CASSPTRGSNQPQHF. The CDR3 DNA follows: TGTGCCAGCAGTCCGACCAGGGGTAGCAATCAGCCCCAGCATTTT.

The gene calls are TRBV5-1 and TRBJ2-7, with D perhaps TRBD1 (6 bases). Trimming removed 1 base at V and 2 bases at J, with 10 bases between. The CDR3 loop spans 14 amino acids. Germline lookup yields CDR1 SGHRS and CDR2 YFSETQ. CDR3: CASSLSGTPYEQYF. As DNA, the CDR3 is TGCGCCAGCAGCTTGTCGGGGACACCCTACGAGCAGTACTTC.

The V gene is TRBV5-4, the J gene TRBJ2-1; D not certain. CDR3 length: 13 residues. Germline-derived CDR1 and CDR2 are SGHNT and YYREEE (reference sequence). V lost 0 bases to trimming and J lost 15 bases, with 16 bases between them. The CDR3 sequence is CASSLDLRQYPFF. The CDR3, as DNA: TGTGCCAGCAGCTTGGACTTGCGGCAGTATCCGTTCTTC.

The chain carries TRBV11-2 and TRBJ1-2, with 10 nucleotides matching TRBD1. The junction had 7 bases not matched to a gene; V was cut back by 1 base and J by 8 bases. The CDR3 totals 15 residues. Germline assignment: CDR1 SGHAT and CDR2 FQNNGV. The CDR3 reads CASSLGGQGLDGYTF. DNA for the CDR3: TGTGCCAGCAGCTTAGGGGGACAGGGGCTAGACGGCTACACCTTC.

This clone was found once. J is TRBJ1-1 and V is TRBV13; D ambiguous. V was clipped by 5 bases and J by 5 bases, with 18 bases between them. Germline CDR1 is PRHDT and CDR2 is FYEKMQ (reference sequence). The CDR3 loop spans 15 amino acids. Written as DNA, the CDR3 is TGTGCCAGCAGCAATGGGCCTACAAGGAGGACTGAAGCTTTCTTT. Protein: CASSNGPTRRTEAFF.

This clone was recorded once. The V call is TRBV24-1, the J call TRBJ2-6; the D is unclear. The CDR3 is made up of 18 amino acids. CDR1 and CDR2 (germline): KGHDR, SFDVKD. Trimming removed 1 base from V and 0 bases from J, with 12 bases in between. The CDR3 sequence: CATSDFRSSSSGANVLTF. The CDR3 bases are TGTGCCACCAGTGATTTCAGGTCCTCCAGCTCTGGGGCCAACGTCCTGACTTTC.

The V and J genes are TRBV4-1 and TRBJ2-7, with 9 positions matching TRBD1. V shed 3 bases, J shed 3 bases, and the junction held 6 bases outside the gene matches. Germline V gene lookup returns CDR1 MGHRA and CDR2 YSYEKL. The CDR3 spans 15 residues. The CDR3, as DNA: TGCGCCAGCAGCCAGCAAGACAGGGGGATCTACGAGCAGTACTTC. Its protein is CASSQQDRGIYEQYF.

The CDR3 coding sequence is TGTGCCAGCAGTGAAACAGGGGGAGGGGGCACTGAAGCTTTCTTT. Translation gives CASSETGGGGTEAFF. The gene calls are TRBV9 and TRBJ1-1; 8 bases match TRBD1. Germline CDR1 is SGDLS and CDR2 is YYNGEE. V gave up 5 bases and J gave up 4 bases; unmatched junction bases: 10. The CDR3 is made up of 15 amino acids.

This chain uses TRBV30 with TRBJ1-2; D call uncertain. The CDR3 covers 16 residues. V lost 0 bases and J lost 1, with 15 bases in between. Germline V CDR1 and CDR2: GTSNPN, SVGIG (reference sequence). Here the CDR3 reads CAWSVHRSLDNYGYTF. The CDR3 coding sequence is TGTGCCTGGAGTGTCCATCGGAGTCTCGATAACTATGGCTACACCTTC.

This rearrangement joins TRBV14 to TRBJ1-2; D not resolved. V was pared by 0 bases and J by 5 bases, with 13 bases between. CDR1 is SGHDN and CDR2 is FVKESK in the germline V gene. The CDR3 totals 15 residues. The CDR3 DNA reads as TGTGCCAGCAGCCAAGAGGGAGCAGTACCATATGGCTACACCTTC. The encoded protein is CASSQEGAVPYGYTF.

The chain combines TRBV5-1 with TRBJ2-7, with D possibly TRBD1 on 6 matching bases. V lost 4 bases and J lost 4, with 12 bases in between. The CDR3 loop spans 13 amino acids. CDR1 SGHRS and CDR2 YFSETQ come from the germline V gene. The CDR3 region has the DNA TGCGCCAGCAGCCCCGGGACAAAATACGAGCAGTACTTC. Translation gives CASSPGTKYEQYF.

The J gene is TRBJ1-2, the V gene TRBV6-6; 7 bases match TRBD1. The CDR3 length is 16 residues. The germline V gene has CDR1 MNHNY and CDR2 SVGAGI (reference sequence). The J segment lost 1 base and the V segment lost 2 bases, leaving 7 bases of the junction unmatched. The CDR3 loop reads CASSYIRGSGNYGYTF. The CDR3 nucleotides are TGTGCCAGCAGTTACATCAGGGGGTCCGGTAACTATGGCTACACCTTC.

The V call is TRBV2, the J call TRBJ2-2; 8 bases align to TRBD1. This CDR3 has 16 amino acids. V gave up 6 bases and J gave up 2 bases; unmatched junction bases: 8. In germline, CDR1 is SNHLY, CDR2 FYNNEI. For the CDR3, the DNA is TGTGCCAGCAGGGATCGACAGGGGAAAAACACCGGGGAGCTGTTTTTT. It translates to CASRDRQGKNTGELFF.